The 5 T cell receptor beta chains listed next were all sequenced from one sample in a study of graft-versus-host responses after intestinal transplantation. TCRdb keeps only in-frame clones here, not all; method: immunoSEQ multiplex PCR. The repertoire consists of around 13,000 clones, with about 30% occurring once and the leading ten covering over 2.5%. Labeling with CFSE marked about 200,000 responder cells, which were plated with about 200,000 irradiated, violet-dye-labeled stimulator cells. Specimen: alloreactive CD8+ T cells from a mixed lymphocyte reaction culture, collected before intestinal transplant. The sample's subset: CFSE-low proliferating T cells sorted from approximately 6-day pre-transplant mixed lymphocyte reaction (GvH or HvG direction). The receptors shown here come from a human patient who received an intestinal transplant.

The chain carries TRBV5-5 and TRBJ1-2; 9 bases match TRBD1. Germline loops: CDR1 SGHKS, CDR2 YYEKEE (reference sequence). CDR3 length equals 15 residues. V lost 2 bases to trimming and J lost 4 bases; unmatched junction nucleotides: 6. CDR3 in amino acids: CASSFNRGLLYGYTF. In DNA form, the CDR3 reads TGTGCCAGCAGCTTCAACAGGGGGCTTCTCTATGGCTACACCTTC.

The chain joins TRBV11-2 to TRBJ2-1; 8 nucleotides line up with TRBD2. Trimming cost V 0 bases and J 0 bases; bases outside gene matches: 1. Looked up from germline, CDR1 is SGHAT and CDR2 is FQNNGV. The CDR3 is 16 residues long. CDR3 residues: CASSLELADSYNEQFF. Written as DNA, the CDR3 is TGTGCCAGCAGCTTAGAACTAGCGGACTCCTACAATGAGCAGTTCTTC.

The chain is built from TRBV11-2 and TRBJ2-7; TRBD1 matches at 7 bases. This CDR3 is built from 16 residues. Unmatched junction bases numbered 11, after V lost 3 bases and J lost 3 bases. Germline V gene sequence: CDR1 SGHAT, CDR2 FQNNGV. The CDR3 DNA follows: TGTGCCAGCAGCTTTTGGACCTCAGGGGGTGGCTACGAGCAGTACTTC. Its protein is CASSFWTSGGGYEQYF.

The chain recombines TRBV10-3 with TRBJ2-4; no clear D gene. CDR1 and CDR2 (germline): ENHRY, SYGVKD. Trimming took off 6 bases at V and 1 base at J, with 13 bases between the two ends. The CDR3 has 15 amino acids. The CDR3 reads CAISRRRVAKNIQYF. The CDR3 bases are TGTGCCATCAGCCGACGAAGGGTGGCCAAAAACATTCAGTACTTC.

The genes are TRBV6-6 and TRBJ1-2; D not certain. V dropped 6 bases and J dropped 2 bases, with 10 bases sitting between them. The germline V gene has CDR1 MNHNY and CDR2 SVGAGI (reference sequence). The CDR3 extends over 13 amino acids. The CDR3: CASSFSGNYGYTF. CDR3 DNA: TGTGCCAGCAGCTTCTCCGGGAACTATGGCTACACCTTC.